Listed here are 19 T cell receptor beta chains from one sample, sequenced in a study of regulatory T cells in long-lasting Graves disease (dated by TCRdb to the early 2020s). The time point label of this sample denotes: persistent/refractory GD, antithyroid drugs over 5 years with positive TRAb. For both TCR sequencing and RNA sequencing, RNA was extracted from PBMCs using TRIzol. The library was made by multiplex PCR. The run used an Illumina HiSeq 4000. iRepertoire HTBI primers and Arm-PCR amplification of CDR3 regions were used to construct TCR beta libraries. Through fastp at Q25 and MiXCR, TCRdb rebuilt clones from the public reads, retaining in-frame beta chains. Every distinct CDR3 protein forms one entry, paired with its most common genes and DNA. The sample table shows over 300,000 distinct CDR3 sequences, and roughly a fifth are seen once. The ten largest make up just under 30% of the sample.

The specimen comprised peripheral blood mononuclear cells (PBMCs), sampled when the disease was refractory, from a patient treated with antithyroid drugs. The receptors stem from a female donor with Graves disease.

This clonotype was recorded once. The chain links TRBV5-1 to TRBJ2-2; perhaps TRBD2 as D (5 bases). CDR3 size: 13 residues. Germline CDR1 and CDR2: SGHRS and YFSETQ. V shed 0 bases and J shed 9 bases, with 9 bases lying between them. CDR3 residues: CASSLAPGRELFF. The CDR3 bases are TGCGCCAGCAGCTTGGCGCCCGGGAGGGAGCTGTTTTTT.

This clonotype occurred many times. This chain uses TRBV29-1 with TRBJ2-5; 11 bases map to TRBD2. V dropped 6 bases and J dropped 5; count of bases not matched to a gene: 11. The germline gives CDR1 SQVTM, CDR2 ANQGSEA. This CDR3 spans 15 amino acids. The CDR3 is CSVDLAGGFMETQYF. CDR3 DNA: TGCAGCGTGGACCTAGCGGGGGGTTTTATGGAGACCCAGTACTTC.

This clonotype has only a few counts. The junction differs from germline at one of its ends, possibly a read error. This rearrangement joins TRBV2 to TRBJ2-3; 9 bases match TRBD2. The CDR3 is 16 residues long. CDR1 and CDR2 from the germline V gene are SNHLY and FYNNEI. CDR3 region: CASSGTVGTSKDTQYF. Written as DNA, the CDR3 is TGTGCCAGCAGTGGTACGGTGGGGACTAGCAAAGATACGCAGTATTTT.

In this sample, this clonotype turned up many times. The V call is TRBV7-3, the J call TRBJ1-2, with a weak D call TRBD1 (5 bases). Germline CDR1 reads SGHTA; CDR2 reads FQGTGA. The CDR3 has 13 amino acids. Trimming removed 0 bases at V and 6 bases at J, with 8 bases between. CDR3 nucleotides: TGTGCCAGCAGCTTAACAGGGGACCATGGCTACACCTTC. Its protein product is CASSLTGDHGYTF.

In this sample, this clonotype turned up once. An end of the junction does not agree with germline; a read error may underlie this. V usage is TRBV6-5 and J usage is TRBJ1-2; D not certain. CDR1 is MNHEY, CDR2 SVGAGI, per germline. This CDR3 is 15 amino acids long. CDR3 DNA sequence: TGTACCAGCAGTTGGGCCCCTTGGGAACCGGAAGGCTACACCTTC. As protein: CTSSWAPWEPEGYTF.

The rearrangement joins TRBV11-2 to TRBJ2-6; 8 nucleotides match TRBD2. With 4 bases clipped from V and 4 bases from J, the junction kept 21 bases outside the gene matches. The V gene's germline CDR1 is SGHAT and CDR2 FQNNGV. The CDR3 consists of 21 residues. This CDR3 reads CASSSPRERAGVDPGANVLTF. The CDR3 DNA is TGTGCCAGCAGCTCTCCGAGGGAGCGAGCGGGAGTTGATCCCGGGGCCAACGTCCTGACTTTC.

The chain joins TRBV7-3 to TRBJ1-1; 8 bases map to TRBD1. Trimming took 4 bases from V and 6 from J; bases not matched to a gene: 7. Germline CDR1 and CDR2: SGHTA and FQGTGA. The CDR3 is 14 amino acids. Here the CDR3 DNA reads TGTGCCAGCAGCTCCTTCGGACAGGGCTCTGAAGCTTTCTTT. Its translation: CASSSFGQGSEAFF.

In its sample, this clonotype was seen many times. The chain uses TRBV6-1 and TRBJ2-5; possible D gene TRBD2, 5 bases. Germline CDR1 and CDR2: MNHNS and SASEGT. This CDR3 is 18 amino acids long. V lost 0 bases, J lost 5 bases, and 22 bases lay in between. The CDR3 DNA reads as TGTGCCAGCAGTGAAGCTCGCCCTATGAGAAATTCGGGGGAGACCCAGTACTTC. Amino acids: CASSEARPMRNSGETQYF.

The sample holds many counts of this clonotype. The chain uses TRBV30 and TRBJ1-2, with 9 nucleotides matching TRBD1. CDR3 length: 14 amino acids. Germline CDR1 reads GTSNPN; CDR2 reads SVGIG (reference sequence). With 7 bases clipped from V and 3 bases from J, the junction kept 9 bases outside the gene matches. The CDR3: CAYYRDRDYYGYTF. The DNA of the CDR3 is TGTGCCTATTACCGGGACAGGGACTACTATGGCTACACCTTC.

This clonotype was recorded many times. V gene TRBV30 combines with J gene TRBJ1-6; a weak D match, TRBD1 (5 bases). The V gene lost 3 bases and the J gene lost 7 bases, with 10 bases spanning the gap. The CDR3 sequence is 13 residues long. Germline CDR1 and CDR2: GTSNPN and SVGIG (reference sequence). In DNA, the CDR3 is TGTGCCTGGAGCTCACAGGCGAATTCACCCCTCCACTTT. The encoded protein is CAWSSQANSPLHF.

CDR3 in DNA: TGTGCCACCAGCGGGGACAGGGCCTATAATTCACCCCTCCACTTT. Translating it yields CATSGDRAYNSPLHF. This chain joins TRBV15 and TRBJ1-6, with 9 bases lining up with TRBD1. Germline CDR1 and CDR2: LNHNV and YYDKDF (reference sequence). V shed 5 bases and J 2 bases; nucleotides not matched to a gene: 1. The CDR3 totals 15 residues.

The CDR3 region is CASSLGVGQGIDTQYF. The CDR3 DNA is TGCGCCAGCAGCTTGGGAGTTGGACAGGGGATAGATACGCAGTATTTT. This chain links TRBV5-1 with TRBJ2-3; 9 positions agree with TRBD1. The germline CDR1 and CDR2 sequences are SGHRS and YFSETQ. After removal of 0 bases from V and 5 bases from J, the junction contained 7 bases not matched to a gene. This CDR3 spans 16 amino acids.

This clonotype was seen ten or more times. The V gene is TRBV24-1, the J gene TRBJ2-2, with D unclear. The CDR3 has 12 amino acids. Trimming pared 4 bases from V and 1 base from J, leaving 0 bases between. Per germline, CDR1 KGHDR and CDR2 SFDVKD. The CDR3 DNA is TGTGCCACCAGTGAGAACACCGGGGAGCTGTTTTTT. Its protein product is CATSENTGELFF.

This clonotype came up many times. The chain joins TRBV11-2 to TRBJ2-5; D is possibly TRBD2 (5 bases). CDR3 length: 14 residues. Germline V gene data show CDR1 as SGHAT and CDR2 as FQNNGV. V lost 3 bases and J lost 2, with 10 bases in between. The chain's CDR3 is CASSFPGWQETQYF. In DNA, the CDR3 is TGTGCCAGCAGCTTCCCGGGGTGGCAAGAGACCCAGTACTTC.

Only a few counts were recorded for this clonotype. The genes are TRBV7-9 and TRBJ2-3, with D possibly matching TRBD2 (5 bases). Germline CDR1 is SEHNR and CDR2 is FQNEAQ (reference sequence). The CDR3 covers 16 residues. Trimming cost V 3 bases and J 6 bases, with 19 bases left between them. CDR3 sequence reads: CASSFGDGEVPDTQYF. The CDR3 DNA sequence: TGTGCCAGCAGCTTTGGCGACGGGGAAGTACCGGATACGCAGTATTTT. Combining the CDR3 with reference TRBV7-9 and TRBJ2-3 gives the whole variable domain DTGVSQNPRHKITKRGQNVTFRCDPISEHNRLYWYRQTLGQGPEFLTYFQNEAQLEKSRLLSDRFSAERPKGSFSTLEIQRTEQGDSAMYLCASSFGDGEVPDTQYFGPGTRLTVL.

Worth noting for this clonotype: A read error may produce the germline difference seen at one junction end. The chain combines TRBV6-1 with TRBJ2-7; the match to TRBD2 covers 8 bases. The CDR3 has 15 amino acids. Germline CDR1 is MNHNS and CDR2 is SASEGT. CDR3 residues: CAGRRGRQGANEQYF. DNA of the CDR3: TGTGCCGGCAGGCGCGGGAGGCAGGGAGCGAACGAGCAGTACTTC.

This clonotype came up many times. The CDR3 spells CASSPPSEREKLFF. The CDR3 bases are TGTGCCAGCTCACCACCGTCAGAACGTGAAAAACTGTTTTTT. The chain is built from TRBV18 and TRBJ1-4; D call uncertain. The V end was cut by 0 bases, the J end by 7 bases, with 9 bases between. Germline loops: CDR1 KGHSH, CDR2 LQKENI. This CDR3 has 14 amino acids.

The rearrangement joins TRBV7-9 to TRBJ1-4; possibly TRBD1 for D (5 bases). Germline CDR1 reads SEHNR; CDR2 reads FQNEAQ (reference sequence). CDR3 length: 16 residues. V was shortened by 5 bases and J by 2 bases, with 15 bases between the two germline ends. CDR3: CASSPGLSTTNEKLFF. CDR3 nucleotides: TGTGCCAGCAGCCCGGGACTTTCTACGACTAATGAAAAACTGTTTTTT.

The rearrangement links TRBV19 to TRBJ2-7; D is uncertain. Germline V lookup: CDR1 LNHDA, CDR2 SQIVND (reference sequence). Trimming stripped 1 base from V and 6 bases from J, with 10 bases between. The CDR3 totals 13 residues. DNA for the CDR3: TGTGCCAGTAGTATAGGAGTTTTTCGCGAGCAGTACTTC. Amino acid sequence: CASSIGVFREQYF.